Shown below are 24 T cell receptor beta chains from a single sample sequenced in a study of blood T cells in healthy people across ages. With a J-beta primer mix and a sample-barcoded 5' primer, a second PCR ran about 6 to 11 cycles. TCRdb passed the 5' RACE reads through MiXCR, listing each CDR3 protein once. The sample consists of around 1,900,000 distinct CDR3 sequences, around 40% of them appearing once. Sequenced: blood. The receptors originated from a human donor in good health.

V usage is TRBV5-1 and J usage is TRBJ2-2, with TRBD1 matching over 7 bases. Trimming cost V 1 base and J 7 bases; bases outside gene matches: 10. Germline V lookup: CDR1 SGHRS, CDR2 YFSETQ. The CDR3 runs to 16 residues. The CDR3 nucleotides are TGCGCCAGCAGCTTGTCACCGACAGGGATAATCGGGGAGCTGTTTTTT. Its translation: CASSLSPTGIIGELFF.

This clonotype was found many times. The CDR3 DNA reads as TGTGCCAGCAGCTTAAACCCCCGGGGAAGGGGCAATGAGCAGTTCTTC. Protein sequence: CASSLNPRGRGNEQFF. V usage is TRBV7-3 and J usage is TRBJ2-1; D is tentatively TRBD1 or TRBD2 (5 bases each). CDR1 is SGHTA and CDR2 is FQGTGA in the germline V gene. Trimming removed 1 base from V and 6 bases from J, with 16 bases in between. There are 16 residues in the CDR3.

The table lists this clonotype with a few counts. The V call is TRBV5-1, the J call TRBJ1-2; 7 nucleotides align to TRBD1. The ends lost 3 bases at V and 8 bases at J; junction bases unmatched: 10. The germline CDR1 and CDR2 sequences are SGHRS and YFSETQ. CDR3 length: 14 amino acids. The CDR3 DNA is TGCGCCAGCAGCTACTCGGGAGGGGGCGACGGCTACACCTTC. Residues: CASSYSGGGDGYTF.

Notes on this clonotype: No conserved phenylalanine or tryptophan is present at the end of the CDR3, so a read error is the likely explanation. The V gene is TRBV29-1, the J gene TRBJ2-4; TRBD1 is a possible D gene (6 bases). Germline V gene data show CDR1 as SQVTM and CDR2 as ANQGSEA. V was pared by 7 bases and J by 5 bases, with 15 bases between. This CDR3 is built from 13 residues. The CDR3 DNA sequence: TGCAGCGCCGGCCAGGGGCGCGAAAACATTCAGTACTAC. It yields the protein CSAGQGRENIQYY.

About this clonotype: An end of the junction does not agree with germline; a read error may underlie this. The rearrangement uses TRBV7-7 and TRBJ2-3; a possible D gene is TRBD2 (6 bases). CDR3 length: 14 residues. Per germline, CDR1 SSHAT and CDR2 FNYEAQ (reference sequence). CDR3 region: CASSNSPGGDTQYF. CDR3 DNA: TGTGCTAGCAGCAATTCCCCTGGGGGGGATACGCAGTATTTT.

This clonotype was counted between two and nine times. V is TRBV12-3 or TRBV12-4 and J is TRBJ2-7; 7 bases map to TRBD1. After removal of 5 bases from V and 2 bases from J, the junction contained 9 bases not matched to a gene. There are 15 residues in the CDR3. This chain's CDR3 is CASSPRTGPTYEQYF. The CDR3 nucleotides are TGTGCCAGCAGTCCCCGGACAGGCCCTACCTACGAGCAGTACTTC.

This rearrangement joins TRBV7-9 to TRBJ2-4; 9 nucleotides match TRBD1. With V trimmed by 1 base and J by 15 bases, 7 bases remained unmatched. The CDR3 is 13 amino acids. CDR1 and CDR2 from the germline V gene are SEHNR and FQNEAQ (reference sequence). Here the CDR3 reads CASSLVGQGWWYF. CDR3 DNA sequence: TGTGCCAGCAGCTTAGTGGGACAGGGCTGGTGGTACTTC.

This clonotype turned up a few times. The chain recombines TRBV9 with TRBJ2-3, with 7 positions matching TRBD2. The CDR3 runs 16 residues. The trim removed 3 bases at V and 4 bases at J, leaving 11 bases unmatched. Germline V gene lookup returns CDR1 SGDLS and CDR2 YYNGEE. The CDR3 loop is CASSAGSSGEADTQYF. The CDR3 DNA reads TGTGCCAGCAGCGCAGGATCCAGCGGGGAGGCAGATACGCAGTATTTT.

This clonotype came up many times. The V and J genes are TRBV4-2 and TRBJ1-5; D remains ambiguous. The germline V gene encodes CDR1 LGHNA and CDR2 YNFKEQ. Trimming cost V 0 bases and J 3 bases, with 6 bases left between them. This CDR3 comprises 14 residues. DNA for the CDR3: TGTGCCAGCAGCCAAGACAGGTCCAATCAGCCCCAGCATTTT. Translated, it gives CASSQDRSNQPQHF.

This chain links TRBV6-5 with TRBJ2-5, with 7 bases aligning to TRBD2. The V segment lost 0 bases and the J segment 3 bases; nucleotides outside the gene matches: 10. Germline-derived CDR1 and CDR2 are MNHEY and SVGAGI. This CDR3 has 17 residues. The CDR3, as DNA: TGTGCCAGCAGTTACTCGAAGGCGGGGGTAAAGAAAGAGACCCAGTACTTC. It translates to CASSYSKAGVKKETQYF.

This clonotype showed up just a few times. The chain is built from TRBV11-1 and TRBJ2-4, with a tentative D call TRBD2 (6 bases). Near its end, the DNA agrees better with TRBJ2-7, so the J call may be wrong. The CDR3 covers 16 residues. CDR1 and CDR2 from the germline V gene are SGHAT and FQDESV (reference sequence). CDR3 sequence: CASSLAAGTDDYEQYF. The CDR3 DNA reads TGTGCCAGCAGCTTAGCGGCCGGGACTGATGACTACGAGCAGTACTTC.

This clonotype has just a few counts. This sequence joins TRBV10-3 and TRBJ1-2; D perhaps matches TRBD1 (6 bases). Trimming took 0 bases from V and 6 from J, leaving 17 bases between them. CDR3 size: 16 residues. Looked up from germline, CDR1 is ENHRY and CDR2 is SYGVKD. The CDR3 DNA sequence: TGTGCCATCAGTGAGTCACAGGGCAGGGAAAAGAATGGCTACACCTTC. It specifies CAISESQGREKNGYTF.

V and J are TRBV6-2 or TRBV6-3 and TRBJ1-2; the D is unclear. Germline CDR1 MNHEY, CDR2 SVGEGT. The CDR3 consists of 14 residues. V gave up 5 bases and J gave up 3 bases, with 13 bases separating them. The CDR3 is CASSPGGYDYGYTF. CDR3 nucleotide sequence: TGTGCCAGCAGTCCCGGAGGGTACGACTATGGCTACACCTTC.

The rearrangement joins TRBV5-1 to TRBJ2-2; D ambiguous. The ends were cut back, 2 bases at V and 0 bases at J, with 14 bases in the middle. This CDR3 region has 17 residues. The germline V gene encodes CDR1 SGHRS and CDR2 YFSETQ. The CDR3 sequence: CASSFAYDTANTGELFF. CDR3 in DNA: TGCGCCAGCAGCTTTGCTTACGACACCGCGAACACCGGGGAGCTGTTTTTT.

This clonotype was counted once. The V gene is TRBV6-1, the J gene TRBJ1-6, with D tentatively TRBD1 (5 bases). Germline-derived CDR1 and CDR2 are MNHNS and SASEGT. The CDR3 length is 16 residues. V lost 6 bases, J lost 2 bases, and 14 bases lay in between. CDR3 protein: CASSDNVGAYNSPLHF. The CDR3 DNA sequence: TGTGCCAGCAGCGACAACGTGGGGGCCTATAATTCACCCCTCCACTTT.

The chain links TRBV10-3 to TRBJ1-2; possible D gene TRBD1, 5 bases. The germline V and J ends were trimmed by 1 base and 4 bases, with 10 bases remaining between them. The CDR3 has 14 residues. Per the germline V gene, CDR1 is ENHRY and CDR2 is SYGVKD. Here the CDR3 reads CAISEWGPTYGYTF. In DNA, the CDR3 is TGTGCCATCAGTGAGTGGGGACCAACCTATGGCTACACCTTC.

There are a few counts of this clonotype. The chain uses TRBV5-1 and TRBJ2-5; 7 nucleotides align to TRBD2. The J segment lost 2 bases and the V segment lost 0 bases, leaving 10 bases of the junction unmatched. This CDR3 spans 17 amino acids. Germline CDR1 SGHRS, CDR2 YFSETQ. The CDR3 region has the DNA TGCGCCAGCAGCTTGGAAAAGGGAACTAGCGTACAAGAGACCCAGTACTTC. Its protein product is CASSLEKGTSVQETQYF.

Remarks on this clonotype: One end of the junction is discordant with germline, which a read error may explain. The CDR3 here is CASREGQAITGTQYF. CDR3 nucleotide sequence: TGTGCCAGCAGGGAGGGACAGGCGATCACAGGTACGCAGTATTTT. V and J are TRBV27 and TRBJ2-3, with TRBD1 matching 8 bases. Germline V gene sequence: CDR1 MNHEY, CDR2 SMNVEV (reference sequence). CDR3 size: 15 residues.

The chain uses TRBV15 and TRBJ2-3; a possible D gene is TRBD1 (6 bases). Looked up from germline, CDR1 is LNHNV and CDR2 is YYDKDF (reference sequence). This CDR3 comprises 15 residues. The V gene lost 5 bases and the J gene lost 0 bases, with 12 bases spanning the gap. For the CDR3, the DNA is TGTGCCACCAGCGGGTGGACAGCTAGCACAGATACGCAGTATTTT. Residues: CATSGWTASTDTQYF. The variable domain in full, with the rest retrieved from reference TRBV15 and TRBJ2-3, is DAMVIQNPRYQVTQFGKPVTLSCSQTLNHNVMYWYQQKSSQAPKLLFHYYDKDFNNEADTPDNFQSRRPNTSFCFLDIRSPGLGDTAMYLCATSGWTASTDTQYFGPGTRLTVL.

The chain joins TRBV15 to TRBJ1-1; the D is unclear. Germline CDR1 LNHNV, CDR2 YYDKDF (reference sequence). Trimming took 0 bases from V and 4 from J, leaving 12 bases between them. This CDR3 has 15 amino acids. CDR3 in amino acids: CATSRDLTRITEAFF. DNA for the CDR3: TGTGCCACCAGCAGAGATTTAACGAGGATCACTGAAGCTTTCTTT.

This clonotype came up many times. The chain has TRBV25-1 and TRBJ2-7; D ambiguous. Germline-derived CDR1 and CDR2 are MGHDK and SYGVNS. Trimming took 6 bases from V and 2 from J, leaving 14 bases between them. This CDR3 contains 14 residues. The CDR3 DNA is TGTGCCAGCAGACCCCCCCCGCCGGCCTACGAGCAGTACTTC. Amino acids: CASRPPPPAYEQYF.

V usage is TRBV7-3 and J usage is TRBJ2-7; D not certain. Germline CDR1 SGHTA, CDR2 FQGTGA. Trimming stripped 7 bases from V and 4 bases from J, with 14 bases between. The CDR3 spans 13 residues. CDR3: CASIVRAFYEQYF. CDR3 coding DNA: TGTGCCAGCATAGTTAGGGCCTTTTACGAGCAGTACTTC.

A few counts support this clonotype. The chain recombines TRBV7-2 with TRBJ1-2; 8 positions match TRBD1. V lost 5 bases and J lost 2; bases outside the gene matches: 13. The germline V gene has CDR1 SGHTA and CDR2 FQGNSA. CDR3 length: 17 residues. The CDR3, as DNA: TGTGCCAGCAGCCCGAAAGTACTGACAGGGGCAAACTATGGCTACACCTTC. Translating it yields CASSPKVLTGANYGYTF. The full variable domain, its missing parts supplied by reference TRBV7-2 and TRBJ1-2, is GAGVSQSPSNKVTEKGKDVELRCDPISGHTALYWYRQSLGQGLEFLIYFQGNSAPDKSGLPSDRFSAERTGGSVSTLTIQRTQQEDSAVYLCASSPKVLTGANYGYTFGSGTRLTVV.

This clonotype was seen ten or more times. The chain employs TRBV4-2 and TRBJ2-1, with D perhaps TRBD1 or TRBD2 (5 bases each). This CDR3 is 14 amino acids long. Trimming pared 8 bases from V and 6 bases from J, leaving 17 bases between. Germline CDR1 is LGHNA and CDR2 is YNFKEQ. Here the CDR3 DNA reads TGTGCCAGCTCCAAGGGGAGCGAGGGCAATGAGCAGTTCTTC. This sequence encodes CASSKGSEGNEQFF.